This T cell receptor (beta chain) was identified in a study of long-term antiretroviral therapy in people with HIV. General study results and limits: Relative to control repertoires, HIV repertoires exhibited narrower CDR3 length ranges.

In germline, CDR1 is MGHDK, CDR2 SYGVNS. CDR3 size: 15 residues. J gave up 2 bases and V 0 bases, and 1 base lay outside the gene matches. In regard to this clone: Its cognate antigen is unknown.

Survey level was the resolution at which the v3.0 immunoSEQ assay ran. The table came from immunoSEQ multiplex PCR; TCRdb's copy has only in-frame clones and leaves some out. The sample gives tens of thousands of clones, more than 90% of which show up once; approximately 2.5% is in the top ten. This specimen was unsorted PBMCs, taken 3.7 years after starting antiretroviral therapy. This sequence was found in a woman aged 50 to 60 with HIV. This chain joins TRBV25-1 and TRBJ1-2; TRBD1 matches at 9 bases. The CDR3 spells CASSEYGTGNYGYTF. CDR3 coding DNA: TGTGCCAGCAGTGAATATGGGACAGGGAACTATGGCTACACCTTC.